This T cell receptor beta chain was recovered during a study of T cell responses to AZD1222 COVID-19 vaccine. Study observations and caveats: Seropositivity was recorded at baseline in only 6 or 7 AZD1222 recipients.

Sequencing used immunoSEQ multiplex PCR; TCRdb keeps in-frame clones, though not all of them. The sample contains approximately 190,000 clones, roughly 93% of which appear only once. The CDR3 is 15 amino acids. The V and J ends lost 8 bases and 1 base, in that order; junction bases with no gene match: 8. In germline, CDR1 is SNHLY, CDR2 FYNNEI. About this clone: What it binds is unknown.

The sequences come from peripheral blood, collected on day 0 of AZD1222 vaccination. The chain joins TRBV2 to TRBJ1-1, with 9 nucleotides matching TRBD1. This TCR came from an adult in good health. CDR3 in DNA: TGTGCCAGCTACAAACAGGGGGCGGCGAACACTGAAGCTTTCTTT. Its translation is CASYKQGAANTEAFF.